The 12 T cell receptor beta chains below all came from one sample that was sequenced in a study of patients and donors after allogeneic stem cell transplantation. MiXCR was run by TCRdb on the RT-PCR reads, yielding one entry per CDR3 protein. Among roughly 140,000 distinct CDR3 sequences listed, 37% were seen once. Sequenced material: blood, either unsorted or a sorted T cell fraction (not recorded which). The receptors were gathered from a human donor who was either an allogeneic HSCT recipient or a stem cell or donor lymphocyte infusion donor (not recorded which). It is not recorded whose cells these are; they may come from a transplant donor.

This clonotype was seen repeatedly, ten times or more. The V call is TRBV4-3, the J call TRBJ1-3; D might be TRBD1 (6 bases). CDR1 LGHNA and CDR2 YSLEER come from the germline V gene. The CDR3 runs 15 residues. The V and J ends lost 3 bases and 3 bases respectively, with 12 bases between them. CDR3: CASSHAGEDGNTIYF. In nucleotides, the CDR3 is TGCGCCAGCAGCCATGCAGGGGAGGATGGAAACACCATATATTTT.

The chain joins TRBV5-1 to TRBJ2-7; D is undetermined. Germline values: CDR1 SGHRS, CDR2 YFSETQ. Trimming cost V 2 bases and J 0 bases, with 6 bases left between them. The CDR3 extends over 13 amino acids. This CDR3 reads CASSFSPSYEQYV. The CDR3 DNA follows: TGCGCCAGCAGCTTCAGTCCCTCCTACGAGCAGTACGTC.

J is TRBJ2-3 and V is TRBV10-3; D not certain. Between the trimmed V and J ends, which lost 2 bases and 4 bases, there was a span of 7 bases. Germline V gives CDR1 ENHRY, CDR2 SYGVKD. The CDR3 is 13 residues long. The CDR3 region has the DNA TGTGCCATCAGTGAGGGGCGAGCAGATACGCAGTATTTT. Protein: CAISEGRADTQYF.

The V call is TRBV7-9, the J call TRBJ2-5; TRBD1 agrees at 11 bases. The CDR3 is 15 amino acids. The germline V gene has CDR1 SEHNR and CDR2 FQNEAQ (reference sequence). The junction had 8 bases not matched to a gene; V was cut back by 4 bases and J by 7 bases. CDR3 nucleotides: TGTGCCAGCAGCTCGGACAGGGGGCGCGGCGGGACCCAGTACTTC. Its translation: CASSSDRGRGGTQYF. The full variable domain, rest sourced from reference TRBV7-9 and TRBJ2-5, is DTGVSQNPRHKITKRGQNVTFRCDPISEHNRLYWYRQTLGQGPEFLTYFQNEAQLEKSRLLSDRFSAERPKGSFSTLEIQRTEQGDSAMYLCASSSDRGRGGTQYFGPGTRLLVL.

This chain uses TRBV6-6 with TRBJ1-6; D remains unclear. Per germline, CDR1 MNHNY and CDR2 SVGAGI (reference sequence). This CDR3 has 16 amino acids. V dropped 7 bases and J dropped 4 bases, with 17 bases sitting between them. CDR3 DNA sequence: TGTGCCAGCAACCTAGGGAGGGTTTCTTATAATTCACCCCTCCACTTT. Protein sequence: CASNLGRVSYNSPLHF.

This clonotype was seen a few times. This chain links TRBV12-3 or TRBV12-4 with TRBJ1-2, with D possibly matching TRBD1 (5 bases). The CDR3 sequence is 15 residues long. With 8 bases removed from V and 3 bases from J, the gap between germline ends came to 19 bases. The CDR3 sequence: CASLGARISDYGYTF. CDR3 DNA sequence: TGTGCCAGCCTCGGGGCGCGGATCAGCGACTATGGCTACACCTTC.

This clonotype was picked up one time. The chain couples TRBV20-1 to TRBJ1-2; D remains unclear. Germline V gives CDR1 DFQATT, CDR2 SNEGSKA (reference sequence). The CDR3 contains 12 residues. V lost 3 bases to trimming and J lost 0 bases, with 5 bases between them. As DNA, the CDR3 is TGCAGTGCTAGGCGTTCTAACTATGGCTACACCTTC. It encodes CSARRSNYGYTF.

Only one count was recorded for this clonotype. In DNA form, the CDR3 reads TGTGCCTGGAGTGTACAAACTACCCAGTACTTC. It yields the protein CAWSVQTTQYF. V is TRBV30 and J is TRBJ2-5; D call uncertain. CDR1 and CDR2 (germline): GTSNPN, SVGIG (reference sequence). This CDR3 is built from 11 residues. Trimming stripped 0 bases from V and 8 bases from J, with 7 bases between.

This clonotype was detected only a few times. The V call is TRBV24-1, the J call TRBJ1-5; TRBD1 aligns across 8 bases. V was pared by 9 bases and J by 4 bases, with 1 base of the junction left unmatched. The CDR3 has 12 amino acids. In germline, CDR1 is KGHDR, CDR2 SFDVKD. CDR3: CATGTGNQPQHF. The CDR3 DNA follows: TGTGCCACCGGGACAGGTAATCAGCCCCAGCATTTT.

This clonotype has only a few counts. The genes are TRBV12-3 or TRBV12-4 and TRBJ2-2, with D perhaps being TRBD1 or TRBD2 (5 bases each). V lost 7 bases, J lost 5 bases, and 14 bases lay in between. The CDR3 covers 14 residues. In DNA form, the CDR3 reads TGTGCCAGCATCGGGACCGTACGGACCGGGGAGCTGTTTTTT. It encodes CASIGTVRTGELFF.

This clonotype has only a few counts. The rearrangement uses TRBV6-6 and TRBJ1-5; no clear D gene. V was cut by 2 bases and J by 5 bases, with 13 bases left in between. The CDR3 spans 15 residues. The germline V gene encodes CDR1 MNHNY and CDR2 SVGAGI (reference sequence). DNA for the CDR3: TGTGCCAGCAGTTACCCCGGGCGTTCCTATCAGCCCCAGCATTTT. Translation gives CASSYPGRSYQPQHF.

J is TRBJ2-7 and V is TRBV4-2; D unresolved. V lost 3 bases to trimming and J lost 1 base, with 7 bases between them. The CDR3 totals 13 residues. Germline V gene sequence: CDR1 LGHNA, CDR2 YNFKEQ. CDR3 sequence reads: CASSHRDSYEQYF. CDR3 DNA sequence: TGTGCCAGCAGCCATCGTGATTCCTACGAGCAGTACTTC.